The 18 T cell receptor beta chains in this list originate from one sample, sequenced in a study of radiotherapy plus CTLA-4 blockade in lung cancer (dated by TCRdb to between 2018 and 2020). The method behind the library was the immunoSEQ multiplex PCR assay. TCRdb took over this immuneACCESS table, retaining in-frame rearrangements with V and J assigned. Such tables are incomplete; in checked studies, under half of the missing clones stem from an unresolved V gene, and the remainder is unexplained. The sample table records roughly 68,000 clones; 78% of these occur just once. The biggest ten clones account for about 6.7% of the sample. Sample: peripheral blood, taken from a patient treated with radiotherapy plus ipilimumab. These receptors all come from a human donor with non-small cell lung cancer who had a complete response to radiotherapy plus ipilimumab.

This clone was observed a few times. V usage is TRBV6-5 and J usage is TRBJ2-7; 8 bases agree with TRBD1. V dropped 6 bases and J dropped 2; count of bases not matched to a gene: 9. The CDR3 consists of 15 residues. Germline V gene lookup returns CDR1 MNHEY and CDR2 SVGAGI. CDR3 sequence: CASRTRGLRTYEQYF. In DNA form, the CDR3 reads TGTGCCAGCAGAACCAGGGGGCTTAGGACCTACGAGCAGTACTTC.

The V and J genes are TRBV5-1 and TRBJ1-1, with a tentative D call TRBD1 (6 bases). There are 12 residues in the CDR3. CDR1 SGHRS and CDR2 YFSETQ come from the germline V gene. V was pared by 4 bases and J by 11 bases, with 15 bases between. The CDR3 loop is CASSLPQGRAFF. CDR3 coding DNA: TGCGCCAGCAGCCTACCACAGGGACGGGCTTTCTTT.

This clone has just a few counts. The chain combines TRBV4-2 with TRBJ2-7; D may be TRBD2 (5 bases). Germline lookup yields CDR1 LGHNA and CDR2 YNFKEQ. V gave up 1 base and J gave up 5 bases, with 9 bases separating them. The CDR3 extends over 13 amino acids. The CDR3 loop is CASSQGGADEQYV. The CDR3 DNA is TGTGCCAGCAGCCAAGGAGGAGCGGACGAGCAGTACGTC.

There are a few counts of this clone. The V and J genes are TRBV6-1 and TRBJ2-7, with 10 positions matching TRBD1. V was clipped by 0 bases and J by 5 bases; unmatched bases: 7. The germline CDR1 and CDR2 sequences are MNHNS and SASEGT. The CDR3 sequence is 16 residues long. CDR3 amino acids: CASSEAAGTGVDEQYF. The CDR3 DNA follows: TGTGCCAGCAGTGAAGCGGCCGGGACAGGGGTGGACGAGCAGTACTTC.

The chain recombines TRBV11-2 with TRBJ2-1, with a weak D call TRBD1 (6 bases). Trimming removed 7 bases from V and 2 bases from J, with 18 bases in between. Germline CDR1 and CDR2: SGHAT and FQNNGV. This CDR3 is 16 amino acids long. CDR3 sequence: CASTSVGRGTYNEQFF. The CDR3 DNA sequence: TGTGCCAGCACCTCCGTAGGCAGGGGAACCTACAATGAGCAGTTCTTC.

The V call is TRBV29-1, the J call TRBJ2-1; perhaps TRBD2 as D (5 bases). Germline values: CDR1 SQVTM, CDR2 ANQGSEA. The CDR3 sequence is 11 residues long. Trimming took 1 base from V and 13 from J, leaving 11 bases between them. CDR3 sequence: CSVEAVTGQFF. In DNA, the CDR3 is TGCAGCGTTGAAGCGGTCACGGGACAGTTCTTC.

The chain is built from TRBV5-1 and TRBJ2-1; 11 positions agree with TRBD2. Per germline, CDR1 SGHRS and CDR2 YFSETQ. V gave up 2 bases and J gave up 1 base; unmatched junction bases: 5. The CDR3 loop spans 17 amino acids. Here the CDR3 reads CASSFASGGSSYNEQFF. CDR3 nucleotides: TGCGCCAGCAGCTTCGCTAGCGGGGGGAGTTCCTACAATGAGCAGTTCTTC.

The CDR3 here is CASSISRANTGELFF. DNA for the CDR3: TGTGCCAGTAGTATATCTAGGGCGAACACCGGGGAGCTGTTTTTT. V and J are TRBV19 and TRBJ2-2; D remains unclear. V was clipped by 2 bases and J by 0 bases, with 7 bases between them. The germline CDR1 and CDR2 sequences are LNHDA and SQIVND (reference sequence). The CDR3 consists of 15 residues.

The chain carries TRBV4-3 and TRBJ2-4, with TRBD2 identical over 12 bases. The CDR3 has 18 residues. CDR1 and CDR2 (germline): LGHNA, YSLEER. V trimming: 0 bases; J trimming: 8 bases; junction bases outside the gene matches: 11. CDR3 amino acids: CASSQDLRTTSGSDIQYF. The DNA of the CDR3 is TGCGCCAGCAGCCAAGACCTAAGAACGACTAGCGGGAGTGACATTCAGTACTTC.

The chain joins TRBV7-2 to TRBJ2-1; 7 nucleotides align to TRBD2. CDR1 is SGHTA and CDR2 is FQGNSA in the germline V gene. The ends lost 5 bases at V and 6 bases at J; junction bases unmatched: 16. This CDR3 region has 17 residues. In nucleotides, the CDR3 is TGTGCCAGCAGCGCCCACCCCCCCGGGGGGAACTTCAATGAGCAGTTCTTC. Translation: CASSAHPPGGNFNEQFF.

The chain joins TRBV11-2 to TRBJ1-1; the D is unclear. V lost 0 bases to trimming and J lost 3 bases, with 5 bases between them. This CDR3 has 13 amino acids. Per the germline V gene, CDR1 is SGHAT and CDR2 is FQNNGV. The CDR3 loop is CASSLDYDTEAFF. CDR3 DNA: TGTGCCAGCAGCTTAGATTACGACACTGAAGCTTTCTTT.

This clone was seen only a few times. V is TRBV30 and J is TRBJ2-5; 12 bases match TRBD2. The CDR3 length is 15 residues. The trim removed 4 bases at V and 2 bases at J, leaving 5 bases unmatched. The germline V gene encodes CDR1 GTSNPN and CDR2 SVGIG (reference sequence). The CDR3 DNA reads TGTGCCTGGAATCCTAGCGGGGGGGGACAAGAGACCCAGTACTTC. As protein: CAWNPSGGGQETQYF.

The J gene is TRBJ2-1, the V gene TRBV11-2; TRBD1 agrees at 12 bases. The CDR3 runs 18 residues. V dropped 4 bases and J dropped 2; count of bases not matched to a gene: 9. Germline V gene data show CDR1 as SGHAT and CDR2 as FQNNGV. CDR3: CASSSRGGTGGPYNEQFF. The CDR3 region has the DNA TGTGCCAGCAGCTCGAGGGGCGGGACAGGGGGCCCCTACAATGAGCAGTTCTTC. The entire variable domain, with the rest obtained from reference TRBV11-2 and TRBJ2-1, is as follows: EAGVAQSPRYKIIEKRQSVAFWCNPISGHATLYWYQQILGQGPKLLIQFQNNGVVDDSQLPKDRFSAERLKGVDSTLKIQPAKLEDSAVYLCASSSRGGTGGPYNEQFFGPGTRLTVL.

This sequence joins TRBV6-1 and TRBJ1-5; 11 bases align to TRBD1. The CDR3 spans 15 residues. Per the germline V gene, CDR1 is MNHNS and CDR2 is SASEGT. V lost 4 bases to trimming and J lost 6 bases; unmatched junction nucleotides: 5. The CDR3 spells CASSAWTGGSQPQHF. Here the CDR3 DNA reads TGTGCCAGCAGTGCTTGGACAGGGGGCAGTCAGCCCCAGCATTTT.

Written as DNA, the CDR3 is TGTGCCAGCAGCGTAGAAGGTACAGGGCTGACCTATAATTCACCCCTCCACTTT. The encoded protein is CASSVEGTGLTYNSPLHF. The J gene is TRBJ1-6, the V gene TRBV9; a weak D match, TRBD1 (6 bases). CDR3 length: 18 residues. Germline V gene lookup returns CDR1 SGDLS and CDR2 YYNGEE. V was shortened by 0 bases and J by 2 bases, with 15 bases between the two germline ends. Full variable domain (remainder filled in from reference TRBV9 and TRBJ1-6): DSGVTQTPKHLITATGQRVTLRCSPRSGDLSVYWYQQSLDQGLQFLIQYYNGEERAKGNILERFSAQQFPDLHSELNLSSLELGDSALYFCASSVEGTGLTYNSPLHFGNGTRLTVT.

V and J are TRBV5-6 and TRBJ1-1; D not certain. This CDR3 has 13 residues. Between the trimmed V and J ends, which lost 4 bases and 6 bases, there was a span of 13 bases. Germline V gives CDR1 SGHDT, CDR2 YYEEEE. CDR3 sequence: CASSPPNGAEAFF. The CDR3 nucleotides read TGTGCCAGCAGCCCCCCTAATGGCGCTGAAGCTTTCTTT. Drawing the rest from reference TRBV5-6 and TRBJ1-1, the complete variable domain is DAGVTQSPTHLIKTRGQQVTLRCSPKSGHDTVSWYQQALGQGPQFIFQYYEEEERQRGNFPDRFSGHQFPNYSSELNVNALLLGDSALYLCASSPPNGAEAFFGQGTRLTVV.

V is TRBV19 and J is TRBJ1-2; D is unresolved. V dropped 5 bases and J dropped 7 bases, with 17 bases sitting between them. Per the germline V gene, CDR1 is LNHDA and CDR2 is SQIVND (reference sequence). This CDR3 has 14 amino acids. CDR3 region: CASSWREGRSGYTF. CDR3 DNA: TGTGCCAGTAGTTGGCGGGAGGGCAGGAGTGGCTACACCTTC.

This chain links TRBV15 with TRBJ2-1, with 8 bases matching TRBD1. CDR1 is LNHNV and CDR2 is YYDKDF in the germline V gene (reference sequence). With 5 bases clipped from V and 12 bases from J, the junction kept 18 bases outside the gene matches. The length of the CDR3 is 16 residues. This CDR3 is CATSPYRQGSPSGQFF. CDR3 nucleotides: TGTGCCACCAGCCCTTACCGACAGGGGTCACCAAGCGGGCAGTTCTTC.